This TCR beta chain comes out of a study of blood T cell repertoires in COVID-19. At the level of the study: The United States, Italy and Spain supplied acute and convalescent COVID-19 samples. Nucleic acid was either cDNA or gDNA, and it came from T cells, B-cell-depleted T cells, or PBMCs.

Assay used: immunoSEQ multiplex PCR; TCRdb lists only in-frame clones, some missing. The profile covers approximately 280,000 clones, with approximately 90% appearing a single time and about 4.2% taken by the ten largest. V was trimmed by 5 bases and J by 7 bases, leaving 6 bases between them. Germline-derived CDR1 and CDR2 are SGHAT and FQNNGV. This CDR3 has 11 residues. Material for sequencing was peripheral blood. The chain uses TRBV11-2 and TRBJ2-1; the D is unclear. The clonotype comes from a man aged 40-49 years with acute or convalescent COVID-19. The CDR3 DNA is TGTGCCAGCAGCCCCCGTAATGAGCAGTTCTTC. This gives the protein CASSPRNEQFF.